This T cell receptor beta chain was obtained from a study of PD-1 blockade in mismatch repair-deficient tumors. On the study more broadly: Enrolled about 2012-2016, patients had progressing, pretreated mismatch repair-deficient cancers of 12 to 13 types. Study-wide results and limits: Tumor-resident clones, often absent from pretreatment blood, expanded after pembrolizumab and then contracted.

On this clone: Its antigen is unknown.

TCRdb's table, derived via immunoSEQ multiplex PCR, lists solely in-frame clones and lacks some. The sample consists of approximately 110,000 clones, 60% to 85% of them appearing once. Germline V gene sequence: CDR1 MNHEY, CDR2 SVGAGI. V was clipped by 5 bases and J by 2 bases; unmatched bases: 4. CDR3 length: 14 residues. Mismatch repair deficiency was confirmed in all patients, by PCR or immunohistochemistry. TCR sequencing covered a few patients who responded to pembrolizumab. The material sequenced was peripheral blood, taken 60 weeks after starting pembrolizumab. This chain links TRBV6-5 with TRBJ2-7, with 9 positions matching TRBD1. The receptor's source is an adult with mismatch repair-deficient cancer. The CDR3 DNA reads as TGTGCCAGCAGTAACCGGGACAGGGCCTACGAGCAGTACTTC. It yields the protein CASSNRDRAYEQYF.